This T cell receptor beta chain was identified during a study of shared clonotypes between healthy human individuals. At the level of the study: Every donor yielded three CD4 naive, three CD4 memory, two CD8 naive and one CD8 memory plate.

Worth noting for this clone: Its specificity is unknown.

Study conclusions and caveats: Among non-shared clonotypes, generation probabilities were lower than among those shared by all four donors.

Splitting of each subset's genomic DNA was done evenly across several immunoSEQ plates. This table comes from immunoSEQ multiplex PCR, and its TCRdb copy is limited to in-frame clones, with some not included. The top ten clones hold about 0.36% of a sample with roughly 2,300,000 clones, 80% to 95% of them seen once. Germline CDR1 reads SGHNT; CDR2 reads YYREEE (reference sequence). V lost 0 bases, J lost 3 bases, and 6 bases lay in between. The length of the CDR3 is 13 residues. V usage is TRBV5-4 and J usage is TRBJ1-2; no reliable D call. Sequencing was carried out using naive CD4+ T cells from PBMCs. Subset given: CD45RA+ positively selected. This receptor was obtained from a man aged 18 to 30 in good health. Some clones in this sample may be carry-over from other donors' samples. CDR3 coding DNA: TGTGCCAGCAGCTTGGATCGGTACTATGGCTACACCTTC. Its translation: CASSLDRYYGYTF.